Following are 31 T cell receptor beta chains from one sample sequenced in a study of shared clonotypes between healthy human individuals. Profiling relied on immunoSEQ multiplex PCR, and the TCRdb table lists in-frame clones only, not all of them. The sample holds 1.5 million to 2.5 million clones; roughly 95% are singletons and the top ten take approximately 1.2%. Terminally differentiated effector memory CD45RA+ cells were left out of the naive CD8 fraction, which was CD45RO-negative and positively selected for CCR7. The sample taken for sequencing was naive CD8+ T cells sorted from blood. The receptors here all came from a man aged 18 to 29 in good health.

Written as DNA, the CDR3 is TGTGCCAGCAGTGAAGTGGATCAGCCCCAGCATTTT. Its protein product is CASSEVDQPQHF. The rearrangement links TRBV6-1 to TRBJ1-5; no definite D call. Germline-derived CDR1 and CDR2 are MNHNS and SASEGT. This CDR3 comprises 12 residues. The germline V and J ends were trimmed by 1 base and 5 bases, with 3 bases remaining between them.

This sequence joins TRBV10-1 and TRBJ2-5, with D unresolved. CDR1 WNHNN and CDR2 SYGVQD come from the germline V gene (reference sequence). The length of the CDR3 is 14 residues. V shed 1 base and J shed 5 bases, with 11 bases lying between them. The CDR3 loop reads CASSEWAVHETQYF. As DNA, the CDR3 is TGCGCCAGCAGTGAGTGGGCAGTGCATGAGACCCAGTACTTC.

The V call is TRBV5-6, the J call TRBJ2-2, with TRBD1 matching 8 bases. V shed 0 bases, J shed 0 bases, and the junction held 10 bases outside the gene matches. CDR1 SGHDT and CDR2 YYEEEE come from the germline V gene. This CDR3 is 19 amino acids long. CDR3 sequence: CASSLGPGQAPSNTGELFF. In DNA form, the CDR3 reads TGTGCCAGCAGCTTGGGTCCGGGACAGGCCCCCTCGAACACCGGGGAGCTGTTTTTT.

The rearrangement joins TRBV30 to TRBJ2-2; TRBD2 agrees at 7 bases. This CDR3 contains 14 residues. CDR1 is GTSNPN and CDR2 is SVGIG in the germline V gene (reference sequence). The V gene end was trimmed by 2 bases and the J gene end by 7 bases; junction bases not matched to a gene: 7. The CDR3 bases are TGTGCCTGGAGTATCCTAAGCGGGATCGGGGAGCTGTTTTTT. Translation: CAWSILSGIGELFF.

This clone was found once. The chain carries TRBV11-2 and TRBJ2-3; D remains ambiguous. CDR3 size: 16 residues. Germline lookup yields CDR1 SGHAT and CDR2 FQNNGV. Trimming removed 5 bases from V and 4 bases from J, with 19 bases in between. The DNA for the CDR3 is TGTGCCAGCAGCCTTTTTGGACCAAGCTATTCAGATACGCAGTATTTT. Its protein is CASSLFGPSYSDTQYF.

The genes are TRBV28 and TRBJ2-2; no clear D. V lost 6 bases and J 7 bases, leaving 6 bases between the germline ends. This CDR3 contains 11 residues. The germline gives CDR1 MDHEN, CDR2 SYDVKM. The DNA for the CDR3 is TGTGCCAGCAGATATGGCGGGGAGCTGTTTTTT. This sequence encodes CASRYGGELFF.

The chain has TRBV7-2 and TRBJ2-7, with D unresolved. CDR3 size: 13 residues. V lost 5 bases and J lost 4, with 12 bases in between. Germline V lookup: CDR1 SGHTA, CDR2 FQGNSA. The CDR3 here is CASSPRPEYEQYF. The DNA of the CDR3 is TGTGCCAGCAGCCCCCGGCCGGAGTACGAGCAGTACTTC.

About this clone: An end of the junction differs from the germline gene, which may be a read error. The sample contains more than one DNA sequence encoding this CDR3. V gene TRBV25-1 combines with J gene TRBJ2-2, with 13 positions matching TRBD2. The length of the CDR3 is 17 residues. Germline V gene lookup returns CDR1 MGHDK and CDR2 SYGVNS. This CDR3 is CASSAGLAGVLTGELFF. Written as DNA, the CDR3 is TGTGCCAGCAGCGCAGGACTAGCGGGAGTACTCACCGGAGAGCTGTTTTTT.

V usage is TRBV5-1 and J usage is TRBJ1-1, with 8 bases lining up with TRBD1. The CDR3 has 16 residues. CDR1 is SGHRS, CDR2 YFSETQ, per germline. V was clipped by 0 bases and J by 5 bases; unmatched bases: 9. This chain's CDR3 is CASSLVQGGDGTEAFF. Here the CDR3 DNA reads TGCGCCAGCAGCTTGGTACAGGGGGGAGATGGTACTGAAGCTTTCTTT. Using reference TRBV5-1 and TRBJ1-1 for the parts outside the CDR3, the full variable domain is KAGVTQTPRYLIKTRGQQVTLSCSPISGHRSVSWYQQTPGQGLQFLFEYFSETQRNKGNFPGRFSGRQFSNSRSEMNVSTLELGDSALYLCASSLVQGGDGTEAFFGQGTRLTVV.

This clone was detected only once. The genes are TRBV25-1 and TRBJ2-1, with no clear D. V lost 1 base to trimming and J lost 7 bases, with 11 bases between them. The CDR3 is 14 amino acids. Per germline, CDR1 MGHDK and CDR2 SYGVNS. CDR3 sequence reads: CASSELYGSNEQFF. The CDR3 DNA sequence: TGTGCCAGCAGTGAATTGTATGGATCAAATGAGCAGTTCTTC.

The chain combines TRBV4-1 with TRBJ2-7, with D perhaps matching TRBD2 (5 bases). The CDR3 contains 16 residues. Germline CDR1 and CDR2: MGHRA and YSYEKL. Trimming pared 0 bases from V and 4 bases from J, leaving 16 bases between. Here the CDR3 reads CASSQDSGSARYEQYF. The CDR3 DNA reads as TGCGCCAGCAGCCAAGATTCGGGGTCTGCCAGGTACGAGCAGTACTTC.

The genes are TRBV5-4 and TRBJ2-1; the D gene is possibly TRBD2 (7 bases). The CDR3 loop spans 15 amino acids. The germline V gene encodes CDR1 SGHNT and CDR2 YYREEE (reference sequence). Between the trimmed V and J ends, which lost 0 bases and 9 bases, there was a span of 16 bases. As DNA, the CDR3 is TGTGCCAGCAGCTTGGTGGGGGGGGCCGAAGTTGAGCAGTTCTTC. Translation gives CASSLVGGAEVEQFF.

This clone came up a few times. This sequence joins TRBV2 and TRBJ2-7; D unclear. Germline values: CDR1 SNHLY, CDR2 FYNNEI. Between the trimmed V and J ends, which lost 4 bases and 1 base, there was a span of 8 bases. This CDR3 spans 13 amino acids. In DNA form, the CDR3 reads TGTGCCAGCAGTGTGACTCGGTCCTACGAGCAGTACTTC. This sequence encodes CASSVTRSYEQYF.

Comments on this clone: Different DNA sequences within this sample yield the same CDR3. The rearrangement uses TRBV29-1 and TRBJ1-2, with D unclear. The length of the CDR3 is 10 residues. CDR1 SQVTM and CDR2 ANQGSEA come from the germline V gene. V dropped 3 bases and J dropped 5 bases, with 4 bases sitting between them. CDR3 nucleotides: TGCAGCGTTGACCTATATGGCTACACCTTC. As protein: CSVDLYGYTF.

The chain carries TRBV29-1 and TRBJ2-5; TRBD1 might be the D (6 bases). The tail of the sequence fits TRBJ2-7 better, so the J call may be wrong. CDR1 and CDR2 from the germline V gene are SQVTM and ANQGSEA. The CDR3 extends over 11 amino acids. The CDR3 spells CSGNQGFEQYF. CDR3 bases: TGCAGCGGTAACCAGGGGTTCGAGCAGTACTTC.

This rearrangement joins TRBV29-1 to TRBJ2-7; 7 bases map to TRBD1. There are 14 residues in the CDR3. J gave up 2 bases and V 4 bases, and 8 bases lay outside the gene matches. Per the germline V gene, CDR1 is SQVTM and CDR2 is ANQGSEA. In DNA, the CDR3 is TGCAGCGTTGGAAGACAGGGAGTAGCCTACGAGCAGTACTTC. Encoded protein: CSVGRQGVAYEQYF.

The chain recombines TRBV13 with TRBJ2-1; possibly TRBD2 for D (6 bases). V was clipped by 4 bases and J by 9 bases, with 10 bases between them. CDR3 size: 12 residues. CDR1 and CDR2 (germline): PRHDT, FYEKMQ (reference sequence). The CDR3: CASSSQRVEQFF. DNA for the CDR3: TGTGCCAGCAGCTCCCAGCGGGTTGAGCAGTTCTTC.

DNA of the CDR3: TGTGCCTGGAGTGTACAAACCGACGCAGACACCTACAATGAGCAGTTCTTC. It codes for CAWSVQTDADTYNEQFF. V is TRBV30 and J is TRBJ2-1; the D is unclear. There are 17 residues in the CDR3. Trimming took 0 bases from V and 2 from J, leaving 17 bases between them. Germline CDR1 reads GTSNPN; CDR2 reads SVGIG (reference sequence).

The V gene is TRBV11-2, the J gene TRBJ2-2; maybe TRBD1 (5 bases). This CDR3 is 18 amino acids long. The germline CDR1 and CDR2 sequences are SGHAT and FQNNGV. Trimming took 5 bases from V and 2 from J, leaving 21 bases between them. This CDR3 reads CASSPSYGAILNTGELFF. In DNA form, the CDR3 reads TGTGCCAGCAGCCCCTCTTATGGGGCCATACTTAACACCGGGGAGCTGTTTTTT.

The chain has TRBV7-8 and TRBJ2-3; either TRBD1 or TRBD2 may supply D (7 bases each). The germline V and J ends were trimmed by 4 bases and 2 bases, with 19 bases remaining between them. This CDR3 has 17 amino acids. Per the germline V gene, CDR1 is SGHVS and CDR2 is FQNEAQ. The CDR3 nucleotides are TGTGCCAGCAGCTCCTCCGGACCAGGGGGGGACACAGATACGCAGTATTTT. Its protein product is CASSSSGPGGDTDTQYF.

This sequence joins TRBV4-3 and TRBJ2-5; D is unresolved. Germline V gene lookup returns CDR1 LGHNA and CDR2 YSLEER. The CDR3 is 14 amino acids. The V gene lost 0 bases and the J gene lost 5 bases, with 10 bases spanning the gap. The CDR3 coding sequence is TGCGCCAGCAGCCAAGATACCACAACGGAGACCCAGTACTTC. Protein product: CASSQDTTTETQYF.

The chain recombines TRBV27 with TRBJ2-1; 7 nucleotides align to TRBD2. The trim removed 8 bases at V and 2 bases at J, leaving 9 bases unmatched. Germline loops: CDR1 MNHEY, CDR2 SMNVEV (reference sequence). The length of the CDR3 is 15 residues. The CDR3 bases are TGTGCCAGCGCGCCGACTAGCCCTACCTACAATGAGCAGTTCTTC. Residues: CASAPTSPTYNEQFF.

This chain uses TRBV7-9 with TRBJ2-2; TRBD1 matches 9 bases. The junction had 10 bases not matched to a gene; V was cut back by 10 bases and J by 7 bases. Germline lookup yields CDR1 SEHNR and CDR2 FQNEAQ (reference sequence). The CDR3 extends over 14 amino acids. The DNA of the CDR3 is TGTGCCACTGACCCAGGGGACAGGGTCGGGGAGCTGTTTTTT. Its translation: CATDPGDRVGELFF.

The genes are TRBV28 and TRBJ1-5; D might be TRBD1 (5 bases). Trimming left V 2 bases short and J 4 bases short, with 12 bases between. The CDR3 contains 15 residues. From germline, CDR1 is MDHEN and CDR2 SYDVKM. The chain's CDR3 is CASSLRAGPNQPQHF. The CDR3 bases are TGTGCCAGCAGTTTACGTGCGGGGCCGAATCAGCCCCAGCATTTT.

The chain links TRBV6-6 to TRBJ1-6; no firm D call. Germline V gene data show CDR1 as MNHNY and CDR2 as SVGAGI (reference sequence). This CDR3 is 14 amino acids long. Trimming stripped 7 bases from V and 4 bases from J, with 11 bases between. CDR3 residues: CASNENSYNSPLHF. CDR3 bases: TGTGCCAGCAACGAAAATAGTTATAATTCACCCCTCCACTTT.

This clone appeared a few times. V is TRBV7-9 and J is TRBJ1-6; possible D gene TRBD1, 6 bases. This CDR3 has 14 amino acids. CDR1 is SEHNR and CDR2 is FQNEAQ in the germline V gene (reference sequence). V was clipped by 6 bases and J by 8 bases, with 14 bases between them. DNA for the CDR3: TGTGCCAGCAGGAGGACGGGGGCTTATTCACCCCTCCACTTT. Translation: CASRRTGAYSPLHF.

Note on this clone: The sample contains more than one DNA sequence encoding this CDR3. V usage is TRBV9 and J usage is TRBJ2-2, with D hard to call. The germline CDR1 and CDR2 sequences are SGDLS and YYNGEE. Trimming removed 4 bases at V and 5 bases at J, with 6 bases between. CDR3 length: 12 amino acids. In DNA, the CDR3 is TGTGCCAGCAGCCCAGGAACCGGGGAGCTGTTTTTT. Residues: CASSPGTGELFF.

This sequence joins TRBV4-1 and TRBJ2-5, with unresolved D. The germline V gene encodes CDR1 MGHRA and CDR2 YSYEKL. V lost 0 bases and J 3 bases, leaving 8 bases between the germline ends. The CDR3 has 14 amino acids. CDR3: CASSQEREEETQYF. The CDR3 coding sequence is TGCGCCAGCAGCCAAGAACGAGAGGAAGAGACCCAGTACTTC.

V gene TRBV11-2 combines with J gene TRBJ2-1, with D hard to call. This CDR3 region has 13 residues. Trimming left V 5 bases short and J 5 bases short, with 10 bases between. Germline assignment: CDR1 SGHAT and CDR2 FQNNGV. CDR3 sequence (DNA): TGTGCCAGCAGCCTCGAATTGGACAATGAGCAGTTCTTC. It encodes CASSLELDNEQFF.

Points on this clone: Other DNA sequences within the sample encode an identical CDR3. The chain uses TRBV4-1 and TRBJ2-3; 9 bases fit TRBD1. Germline CDR1 is MGHRA and CDR2 is YSYEKL. V shed 4 bases and J 3 bases; nucleotides not matched to a gene: 2. The length of the CDR3 is 14 residues. The CDR3 here is CASSLDRGTDTQYF. In nucleotides, the CDR3 is TGCGCCAGCAGCCTCGACAGGGGGACAGATACGCAGTATTTT.

The chain carries TRBV10-1 and TRBJ1-1; TRBD1 is a possible D gene (6 bases). The germline CDR1 and CDR2 sequences are WNHNN and SYGVQD (reference sequence). The CDR3 extends over 14 amino acids. Trimming removed 3 bases from V and 5 bases from J, with 13 bases in between. The CDR3 sequence: CASSESRGRTEAFF. CDR3 in DNA: TGCGCCAGCAGTGAAAGCAGGGGCCGTACTGAAGCTTTCTTT.